This passage covers 3 T cell receptor beta chains from one sample sequenced in a study of blood T cells in healthy people across ages. A second PCR of roughly 7 to 11 cycles used a sample-barcoded 5' primer and a J-beta primer mix. TCRdb re-called the 5' RACE reads through MiXCR, storing one row per CDR3 protein. This table holds around 600,000 distinct CDR3 sequences, 40% to 55% found once. The material sequenced was blood. The receptors come from a man at least 80 years old in good health.

V usage is TRBV15 and J usage is TRBJ1-4; D ambiguous. CDR1 is LNHNV, CDR2 YYDKDF, per germline (reference sequence). The CDR3 totals 16 residues. The V gene lost 0 bases and the J gene lost 0 bases, with 8 bases spanning the gap. The CDR3 loop is CATSRDRAATNEKLFF. In DNA form, the CDR3 reads TGTGCCACCAGCAGAGATCGGGCAGCAACTAATGAAAAACTGTTTTTT.

This clonotype was detected a few times. The V call is TRBV20-1, the J call TRBJ2-7; D is undetermined. The CDR3 has 12 residues. From germline, CDR1 is DFQATT and CDR2 SNEGSKA (reference sequence). Deletions cut 4 bases from V and 2 bases from J, with 9 bases between. The CDR3 nucleotides read TGCAGTGCTATCGAAGGCCCCTACGAGCAGTACTTC. Amino acids: CSAIEGPYEQYF.

The chain recombines TRBV2 with TRBJ2-2, with 7 bases fitting TRBD1. V gave up 6 bases and J gave up 4 bases; unmatched junction bases: 5. The CDR3 covers 14 residues. Germline CDR1 is SNHLY and CDR2 is FYNNEI. The CDR3 region is CASRGDSFTGELFF. CDR3 coding DNA: TGTGCCAGCAGGGGGGACAGCTTCACCGGGGAGCTGTTTTTT.